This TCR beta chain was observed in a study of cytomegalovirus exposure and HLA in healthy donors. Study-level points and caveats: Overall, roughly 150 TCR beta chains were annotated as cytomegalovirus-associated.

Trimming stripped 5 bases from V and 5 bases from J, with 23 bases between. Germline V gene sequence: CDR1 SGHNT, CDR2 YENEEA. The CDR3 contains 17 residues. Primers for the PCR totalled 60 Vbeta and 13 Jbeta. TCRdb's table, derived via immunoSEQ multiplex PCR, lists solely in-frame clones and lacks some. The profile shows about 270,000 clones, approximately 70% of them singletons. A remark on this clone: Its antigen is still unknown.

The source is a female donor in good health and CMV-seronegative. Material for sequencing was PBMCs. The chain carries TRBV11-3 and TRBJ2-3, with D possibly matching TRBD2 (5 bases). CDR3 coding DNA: TGTGCCAGCAGCAAAGGAGGCGGAGCGTTGTATGTAGATACGCAGTATTTT. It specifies CASSKGGGALYVDTQYF.